This TCR beta chain is from a study of blood T cells in healthy people across ages. Germline CDR1 is SQVTM and CDR2 is ANQGSEA. The CDR3 is made up of 17 amino acids. V shed 4 bases and J 3 bases; nucleotides not matched to a gene: 12. This clonotype appeared a few times. Sample-barcoded 5' priming and a J-beta primer mix drove a second PCR of about 6 to 11 cycles. MiXCR, applied by TCRdb to the 5' RACE reads, yields one record per CDR3 protein. The table records some 1.7 million distinct CDR3 sequences, roughly 27% of them present only once. The sequencing sample was made of blood. The chain combines TRBV29-1 with TRBJ2-1; TRBD2 agrees at 10 bases. The clonotype was recovered from a woman younger than 45 in good health. DNA of the CDR3: TGCAGCGTTGGTAGGGGTTCCGGACTAGCGGTCTACAATGAGCAGTTCTTC. This gives the protein CSVGRGSGLAVYNEQFF.